Each of the 11 T cell receptor beta chains below was sequenced from the same sample in a study of identical twins. TCRdb used MiXCR to reprocess the 5' RACE reads, holding one entry per CDR3 protein. Of about 340,000 distinct CDR3 sequences detected, approximately 8.7% appear once; the ten largest clones hold about 9.1%. The sequencing sample was made of naive T cells sorted from blood. These receptors all come from a woman aged 50 to 65 in good health.

In this sample, this clonotype turned up many times. The CDR3: CATSSIQGPNTGELFF. DNA for the CDR3: TGTGCCACCAGCTCGATACAGGGACCGAACACCGGGGAGCTGTTTTTT. The chain recombines TRBV24-1 with TRBJ2-2; maybe TRBD1 (6 bases). The V gene lost 7 bases and the J gene lost 0 bases, with 14 bases spanning the gap. From germline, CDR1 is KGHDR and CDR2 SFDVKD. The CDR3 length is 16 residues.

This rearrangement joins TRBV29-1 to TRBJ2-2; no reliable D call. V dropped 1 base and J dropped 7 bases, with 1 base sitting between them. Germline-derived CDR1 and CDR2 are SQVTM and ANQGSEA. The CDR3 loop spans 10 amino acids. The CDR3 DNA follows: TGCAGCGTTGAAGTCGGGGAGCTGTTTTTT. Encoded protein: CSVEVGELFF.

This clonotype came up many times. The chain employs TRBV5-6 and TRBJ2-1; 8 bases fit TRBD1. CDR1 and CDR2 from the germline V gene are SGHDT and YYEEEE. The CDR3 sequence is 14 residues long. V lost 4 bases, J lost 9 bases, and 9 bases stayed unmatched. The CDR3 loop is CASSESRGRREQFF. CDR3 in DNA: TGTGCCAGCAGCGAATCCAGGGGGCGCCGTGAGCAGTTCTTC.

This clonotype was recorded many times. The CDR3 DNA is TGTGCCAGCAGTTTATCGGCCAGCGGGGGAGATACGCAGTATTTT. It translates to CASSLSASGGDTQYF. The chain links TRBV12-3 or TRBV12-4 to TRBJ2-3; 8 nucleotides match TRBD2. Unmatched junction bases numbered 6, after V lost 2 bases and J lost 5 bases. The CDR3 is 15 amino acids.

This clonotype was counted at least ten times. This chain links TRBV12-3 or TRBV12-4 with TRBJ2-1, with 9 nucleotides matching TRBD2. The ends lost 4 bases at V and 4 bases at J; junction bases unmatched: 5. The CDR3 consists of 15 residues. CDR3 bases: TGTGCCAGCAGTTCCGGGACTAGCCGTTACAATGAGCAGTTCTTC. Translation: CASSSGTSRYNEQFF.

This clonotype was observed at least ten times. The chain recombines TRBV29-1 with TRBJ2-1, with TRBD2 as a possible D gene (5 bases). This CDR3 has 11 residues. Germline loops: CDR1 SQVTM, CDR2 ANQGSEA. V gave up 7 bases and J gave up 10 bases, with 14 bases separating them. This CDR3 reads CSGFGSGEQFF. In DNA, the CDR3 is TGCAGCGGATTTGGAAGCGGAGAGCAGTTCTTC.

This clonotype was recorded many times. DNA of the CDR3: TGCAGTGCTAGGGGACCCGTTGGGACCCAGTACTTC. Protein sequence: CSARGPVGTQYF. The V call is TRBV20-1, the J call TRBJ2-5; D tentatively reads TRBD1 or TRBD2 (5 bases each). The CDR3 extends over 12 amino acids. CDR1 and CDR2 (germline): DFQATT, SNEGSKA (reference sequence). The ends were cut back, 3 bases at V and 7 bases at J, with 12 bases in the middle.

This chain links TRBV5-1 with TRBJ2-7, with 13 nucleotides matching TRBD2. The CDR3 sequence is 15 residues long. V was clipped by 3 bases and J by 2 bases; unmatched bases: 2. Per germline, CDR1 SGHRS and CDR2 YFSETQ. The CDR3 loop is CASSWGTSGTYEQYF. The CDR3 coding sequence is TGCGCCAGCAGCTGGGGGACTAGCGGGACCTACGAGCAGTACTTC.

The rearrangement uses TRBV6-5 and TRBJ2-1, with 10 bases aligning to TRBD2. The germline gives CDR1 MNHEY, CDR2 SVGAGI. The CDR3 length is 17 residues. V was clipped by 0 bases and J by 2 bases; unmatched bases: 4. This CDR3 is CASSYSKLAGTYNEQFF. DNA for the CDR3: TGTGCCAGCAGTTACTCGAAACTAGCGGGAACCTACAATGAGCAGTTCTTC.

In this sample, this clonotype turned up many times. This chain uses TRBV12-3 or TRBV12-4 with TRBJ1-1; no reliable D call. Between the trimmed V and J ends, which lost 3 bases and 3 bases, there was a span of 8 bases. This CDR3 region has 13 residues. Here the CDR3 reads CASSFKVDTEAFF. CDR3 DNA sequence: TGTGCCAGCAGTTTCAAGGTTGACACTGAAGCTTTCTTT.

This clonotype has just a few counts. The V call is TRBV20-1, the J call TRBJ2-5; 9 nucleotides line up with TRBD1. In germline, CDR1 is DFQATT, CDR2 SNEGSKA (reference sequence). V trimming: 4 bases; J trimming: 5 bases; junction bases outside the gene matches: 8. The CDR3 extends over 14 amino acids. The CDR3 sequence: CSAISGQGGETQYF. The CDR3, as DNA: TGCAGTGCTATCTCGGGACAGGGTGGCGAGACCCAGTACTTC.